The 13 T cell receptor beta chains in this list originate from one sample, sequenced in a study of shared clonotypes between healthy human individuals. Only CD45RO-negative cells positively selected for CCR7 counted as naive CD8 cells, so terminally differentiated effector memory CD45RA+ cells were excluded. The data were produced by immunoSEQ multiplex PCR, yet TCRdb's version contains in-frame clones alone and is incomplete. The table has about 820,000 clones, 92% seen once; the top ten hold 24%. Specimen: naive CD8+ T cells sorted from blood. The receptor source for this set is a man under 40 in good health.

The genes are TRBV6-1 and TRBJ2-7; D is ambiguous. The CDR3 contains 15 residues. The V end lost 1 base, the J end lost 3 bases, and 13 bases lay between the germline ends. Germline loops: CDR1 MNHNS, CDR2 SASEGT. CDR3: CASSEEGGRYYEQYF. The CDR3 DNA is TGTGCCAGCAGTGAAGAAGGCGGCAGATACTACGAGCAGTACTTC.

The V and J genes are TRBV27 and TRBJ2-5, with 7 bases matching TRBD1. V lost 2 bases to trimming and J lost 3 bases; unmatched junction nucleotides: 6. The CDR3 has 15 amino acids. Germline loops: CDR1 MNHEY, CDR2 SMNVEV (reference sequence). The CDR3 loop reads CASSLLQGLKETQYF. CDR3 DNA sequence: TGTGCCAGCAGTTTACTACAGGGGCTCAAAGAGACCCAGTACTTC.

The chain is built from TRBV28 and TRBJ2-7; 10 bases are shared with TRBD1. Germline V gives CDR1 MDHEN, CDR2 SYDVKM. The CDR3 has 16 residues. Unmatched junction bases numbered 9, after V lost 2 bases and J lost 5 bases. The CDR3 region has the DNA TGTGCCAGCAGTTTACCTTTTGGGACAGGGGTAGACGAGCAGTACTTC. The encoded protein is CASSLPFGTGVDEQYF.

The chain recombines TRBV5-6 with TRBJ1-1; no firm D call. The V end lost 4 bases, the J end lost 0 bases, and 7 bases lay between the germline ends. The CDR3 is made up of 13 amino acids. Germline loops: CDR1 SGHDT, CDR2 YYEEEE. In DNA, the CDR3 is TGTGCCAGCAGCCAAATTATGAACACTGAAGCTTTCTTT. This encodes CASSQIMNTEAFF.

This clone was counted between two and nine times. The chain carries TRBV9 and TRBJ2-5; D gene ambiguous. The ends were cut back, 0 bases at V and 2 bases at J, with 14 bases in the middle. The V gene's germline CDR1 is SGDLS and CDR2 YYNGEE. The length of the CDR3 is 16 residues. CDR3 nucleotide sequence: TGTGCCAGCAGCGTAGAAGATCGTGGTCGGCAAGAGACCCAGTACTTC. Protein product: CASSVEDRGRQETQYF.

This clone was seen just once. Additional DNA sequences in this sample encode the identical CDR3. V is TRBV4-1 and J is TRBJ2-1; the D is unclear. The CDR3 sequence is 12 residues long. CDR1 is MGHRA, CDR2 YSYEKL, per germline. Trimming took off 3 bases at V and 9 bases at J, with 9 bases between the two ends. For the CDR3, the DNA is TGCGCCAGCAGCCAGGGTGGTATTGAGCAGTTCTTC. Its protein product is CASSQGGIEQFF.

The rearrangement joins TRBV9 to TRBJ2-2; perhaps TRBD1 as D (5 bases). The CDR3 runs to 17 residues. CDR1 and CDR2 from the germline V gene are SGDLS and YYNGEE. V lost 1 base, J lost 1 base, and 14 bases lay in between. The CDR3 DNA follows: TGTGCCAGCAGCGTAAATCCGGGCACAGGGAACACCGGGGAGCTGTTTTTT. Its protein is CASSVNPGTGNTGELFF.

The chain recombines TRBV10-3 with TRBJ2-5, with D unresolved. Trimming took off 2 bases at V and 3 bases at J, with 16 bases between the two ends. Germline V gene data show CDR1 as ENHRY and CDR2 as SYGVKD. The CDR3 is 16 amino acids. The DNA for the CDR3 is TGTGCCATCAGTGAGCCATGGACGAGGTCCGAAGAGACCCAGTACTTC. Translated: CAISEPWTRSEETQYF.

V gene TRBV7-9 combines with J gene TRBJ2-1; 12 bases align to TRBD2. The germline V gene encodes CDR1 SEHNR and CDR2 FQNEAQ (reference sequence). The CDR3 runs 19 residues. Trimming took 2 bases from V and 5 from J; bases not matched to a gene: 13. CDR3 coding DNA: TGTGCCAGCAGCTTATCAGCTAGCGGGAGGGGGTCCAGGGACAATGAGCAGTTCTTC. This sequence encodes CASSLSASGRGSRDNEQFF.

The rearrangement links TRBV5-5 to TRBJ1-1; 8 bases agree with TRBD1. Trimming removed 0 bases from V and 3 bases from J; junction bases left unmatched: 13. Germline CDR1 reads SGHKS; CDR2 reads YYEKEE (reference sequence). The CDR3 runs 18 residues. The CDR3 DNA is TGTGCCAGCAGCTTGGGCCCTCGGACAGGGTGGTGGGACACTGAAGCTTTCTTT. Residues: CASSLGPRTGWWDTEAFF.

The chain joins TRBV15 to TRBJ1-1, with 9 bases aligning to TRBD1. With V trimmed by 5 bases and J by 1 base, 5 bases remained unmatched. The CDR3 consists of 15 residues. The germline gives CDR1 LNHNV, CDR2 YYDKDF (reference sequence). CDR3 protein: CATSPGQGWNTEAFF. In DNA, the CDR3 is TGTGCCACCAGCCCGGGACAGGGATGGAACACTGAAGCTTTCTTT. Looking up the rest from reference TRBV15 and TRBJ1-1 gives the full variable domain: DAMVIQNPRYQVTQFGKPVTLSCSQTLNHNVMYWYQQKSSQAPKLLFHYYDKDFNNEADTPDNFQSRRPNTSFCFLDIRSPGLGDTAMYLCATSPGQGWNTEAFFGQGTRLTVV.

The CDR3 DNA sequence: TGTGCCAGCAGCCAAAGCAGAAGCTCCTACGAGCAGTACTTC. Protein sequence: CASSQSRSSYEQYF. The V gene is TRBV14, the J gene TRBJ2-7; D is ambiguous. V was shortened by 2 bases and J by 0 bases, with 8 bases between the two germline ends. CDR3 length equals 14 residues. Per the germline V gene, CDR1 is SGHDN and CDR2 is FVKESK.

The chain is built from TRBV10-2 and TRBJ1-5, with 9 bases aligning to TRBD1. Germline V lookup: CDR1 WSHSY, CDR2 SAAADI. The CDR3 is 15 residues long. V shed 4 bases, J shed 6 bases, and the junction held 7 bases outside the gene matches. The CDR3 is CASSGRDRESQPQHF. The DNA of the CDR3 is TGCGCCAGCAGTGGGCGGGACAGGGAAAGTCAGCCCCAGCATTTT.